The 28 T cell receptor beta chains below all came from one sample that was sequenced in a study of human T cells and chemical hapten exposure. The time point denotes: healthy volunteer bleed at 2 weeks. Total RNA extraction was carried out from unfractionated whole blood. Using its own MiXCR run on the RACE reads, TCRdb lists one record per CDR3 protein. The sample has tens of thousands of distinct CDR3 sequences; approximately 7.4% are singletons. Material: whole blood. The receptors originated from a human donor in good health. Some clones in this sample may be carry-over from other donors' samples.

J is TRBJ1-3 and V is TRBV7-9; possibly TRBD1 for D (5 bases). The CDR3 is 16 residues long. Trimming stripped 5 bases from V and 4 bases from J, with 18 bases between. Germline V gene sequence: CDR1 SEHNR, CDR2 FQNEAQ (reference sequence). DNA of the CDR3: TGTGCCAGCAGCCCGTTCGGCGATAGGGGAGGAAACACCATATATTTT. It yields the protein CASSPFGDRGGNTIYF. The variable domain in full, completed from reference TRBV7-9 and TRBJ1-3, reads DTGVSQNPRHKITKRGQNVTFRCDPISEHNRLYWYRQTLGQGPEFLTYFQNEAQLEKSRLLSDRFSAERPKGSFSTLEIQRTEQGDSAMYLCASSPFGDRGGNTIYFGEGSWLTVV.

The gene calls are TRBV5-1 and TRBJ1-2, with TRBD1 identical over 12 bases. After removal of 4 bases from V and 6 bases from J, the junction contained 10 bases not matched to a gene. This CDR3 has 16 residues. CDR1 is SGHRS, CDR2 YFSETQ, per germline. The CDR3 loop is CASSGWGQGALDGYTF. The CDR3 DNA is TGCGCCAGCAGCGGGTGGGGACAGGGGGCTTTGGATGGCTACACCTTC.

The gene calls are TRBV25-1 and TRBJ2-5, with D possibly being TRBD2 (6 bases). Germline V gene sequence: CDR1 MGHDK, CDR2 SYGVNS. This CDR3 is 16 amino acids long. The V end was cut by 1 base, the J end by 0 bases, with 12 bases between. The CDR3 protein is CASSELIGRHQETQYF. The CDR3 DNA reads as TGTGCCAGCAGTGAATTGATCGGGAGACACCAAGAGACCCAGTACTTC. Filled out from reference TRBV25-1 and TRBJ2-5, the complete variable domain reads EADIYQTPRYLVIGTGKKITLECSQTMGHDKMYWYQQDPGMELHLIHYSYGVNSTEKGDLSSESTVSRIRTEHFPLTLESARPSHTSQYLCASSELIGRHQETQYFGPGTRLLVL.

This clonotype was recorded many times. The rearrangement links TRBV10-1 to TRBJ2-7, with TRBD2 matching over 8 bases. Germline V lookup: CDR1 WNHNN, CDR2 SYGVQD (reference sequence). The CDR3 consists of 13 residues. Trimming cost V 5 bases and J 7 bases; bases outside gene matches: 7. The CDR3 region has the DNA TGCGCCAGCAGTAGCGGGGGAACGGGGGAGCAGTACTTC. Protein sequence: CASSSGGTGEQYF.

This clonotype was seen repeatedly, ten times or more. The gene calls are TRBV4-3 and TRBJ1-2, with D uncertain. Trimming stripped 0 bases from V and 3 bases from J, with 8 bases between. CDR3 length equals 14 residues. The germline V gene encodes CDR1 LGHNA and CDR2 YSLEER. CDR3 sequence: CASSQDSTYYGYTF. The CDR3 nucleotides are TGCGCCAGCAGCCAAGATTCGACTTACTATGGCTACACCTTC.

In its sample, this clonotype was seen many times. V usage is TRBV3-1 and J usage is TRBJ1-5; D remains ambiguous. The CDR3 covers 14 residues. The germline V gene encodes CDR1 LGHDT and CDR2 YNNKEL (reference sequence). V was trimmed by 5 bases and J by 0 bases, leaving 8 bases between them. For the CDR3, the DNA is TGTGCCAGCAGCACGATGGATAGCAATCAGCCCCAGCATTTT. Encoded protein: CASSTMDSNQPQHF.

There are many counts of this clonotype. This chain links TRBV24-1 with TRBJ2-7; D not resolved. The CDR3 covers 14 residues. Germline V gene lookup returns CDR1 KGHDR and CDR2 SFDVKD. V was cut by 0 bases and J by 6 bases, with 11 bases left in between. CDR3 amino acids: CATSDLPYIREQYF. In DNA, the CDR3 is TGTGCCACCAGTGATTTGCCATACATTCGCGAGCAGTACTTC.

In its sample, this clonotype was seen a few times. The V gene is TRBV4-3, the J gene TRBJ1-2, with unresolved D. CDR3 length equals 14 residues. Trimming cost V 4 bases and J 0 bases, with 9 bases left between them. Germline CDR1 and CDR2: LGHNA and YSLEER. The CDR3 region is CASSREYSNYGYTF. The CDR3 DNA is TGCGCCAGCAGCCGAGAGTATTCTAACTATGGCTACACCTTC.

The genes are TRBV18 and TRBJ1-2, with D tentatively TRBD1 (6 bases). The CDR3 has 16 residues. Germline CDR1 KGHSH, CDR2 LQKENI. Trimming cost V 3 bases and J 0 bases, with 14 bases left between them. DNA of the CDR3: TGTGCCAGCTCACCTTCATTCGACAGGCCTAACTATGGCTACACCTTC. Its protein product is CASSPSFDRPNYGYTF.

In its sample, this clonotype was seen many times. J is TRBJ1-2 and V is TRBV7-2; the D gene is possibly TRBD1 (5 bases). The V gene lost 5 bases and the J gene lost 4 bases, with 14 bases spanning the gap. Germline V gene data show CDR1 as SGHTA and CDR2 as FQGNSA. This CDR3 region has 14 residues. CDR3 DNA: TGTGCCAGCAGCCCCCTGGGGGGAGGCTATGGCTACACCTTC. Residues: CASSPLGGGYGYTF.

The V gene is TRBV6-1, the J gene TRBJ2-3; either TRBD1 or TRBD2 may supply D (6 bases each). The CDR3 has 15 residues. Germline assignment: CDR1 MNHNS and CDR2 SASEGT. With 6 bases removed from V and 5 bases from J, the gap between germline ends came to 18 bases. CDR3 sequence: CASSTSYGGGDTQYF. CDR3 in DNA: TGTGCCAGCAGCACATCGTACGGGGGCGGAGATACGCAGTATTTT.

This clonotype has more than one count but fewer than ten. V gene TRBV3-1 combines with J gene TRBJ1-4; no reliable D call. Germline V gene lookup returns CDR1 LGHDT and CDR2 YNNKEL (reference sequence). Trimming cost V 1 base and J 4 bases, with 7 bases left between them. The CDR3 has 14 amino acids. The CDR3 DNA is TGTGCCAGCAGCCAAGGCCGGGTTAATGAAAAACTGTTTTTT. This translates into CASSQGRVNEKLFF.

This clonotype was detected many times. The chain couples TRBV4-2 to TRBJ2-5; D call uncertain. Looked up from germline, CDR1 is LGHNA and CDR2 is YNFKEQ. The CDR3 spans 13 residues. Trimming cost V 5 bases and J 3 bases, with 10 bases left between them. The CDR3 loop reads CASSFGRKETQYF. As DNA, the CDR3 is TGTGCCAGCAGCTTCGGTCGGAAAGAGACCCAGTACTTC.

The J gene is TRBJ1-2, the V gene TRBV5-1, with D perhaps TRBD1 (6 bases). The CDR3 consists of 16 residues. V was trimmed by 4 bases and J by 0 bases, leaving 16 bases between them. Per germline, CDR1 SGHRS and CDR2 YFSETQ. The CDR3 DNA reads TGCGCCAGCAGCACGGGGGGCCCTCCAGCTAACTATGGCTACACCTTC. Its protein product is CASSTGGPPANYGYTF.

This clonotype was seen ten or more times. The chain uses TRBV29-1 and TRBJ2-3, with 9 bases lining up with TRBD1. Unmatched junction bases numbered 6, after V lost 7 bases and J lost 4 bases. Germline CDR1 SQVTM, CDR2 ANQGSEA. The CDR3 covers 13 residues. The CDR3 DNA sequence: TGCAGCGGTGACAGGGGGGGATCAGATACGCAGTATTTT. Its protein is CSGDRGGSDTQYF.

Only a few counts were recorded for this clonotype. V is TRBV6-6 and J is TRBJ1-1; possibly TRBD1 for D (6 bases). Trimming took 6 bases from V and 4 from J, leaving 18 bases between them. This CDR3 has 15 amino acids. Per the germline V gene, CDR1 is MNHNY and CDR2 is SVGAGI (reference sequence). In DNA form, the CDR3 reads TGTGCCAGCAGACCGCGGGCAGGGGAGGGCACTGAAGCTTTCTTT. It is translated as CASRPRAGEGTEAFF.

In this sample, this clonotype turned up many times. The chain employs TRBV11-3 and TRBJ2-5, with 10 bases identical to TRBD1. The CDR3 totals 16 residues. V shed 2 bases and J 3 bases; nucleotides not matched to a gene: 6. The V gene's germline CDR1 is SGHNT and CDR2 YENEEA. CDR3 nucleotides: TGTGCCAGCAGCTTAACCCGGGACAGGGGTAAAGAGACCCAGTACTTC. Residues: CASSLTRDRGKETQYF.

This clonotype was observed at least ten times. CDR3 residues: CASSFGVKNSPLHF. CDR3 in DNA: TGTGCCAGCAGTTTTGGGGTTAAGAATTCACCCCTCCACTTT. The chain joins TRBV12-3 or TRBV12-4 to TRBJ1-6; D is undetermined. The length of the CDR3 is 14 residues. V lost 3 bases and J lost 7, with 10 bases in between.

This clonotype was found many times. The CDR3 sequence is CASSLDISTGELFF. In DNA, the CDR3 is TGTGCCAGCAGCTTAGACATCTCCACCGGGGAGCTGTTTTTT. The gene calls are TRBV7-2 and TRBJ2-2; unclear D gene. The length of the CDR3 is 14 residues. The germline V and J ends were trimmed by 1 base and 4 bases, with 7 bases remaining between them. From germline, CDR1 is SGHTA and CDR2 FQGNSA.

This clonotype was found a few times. The chain uses TRBV3-1 and TRBJ1-1; no reliable D call. With 4 bases removed from V and 1 base from J, the gap between germline ends came to 7 bases. The CDR3 runs to 13 residues. CDR1 and CDR2 from the germline V gene are LGHDT and YNNKEL (reference sequence). DNA for the CDR3: TGTGCCAGCAGCCCTACAGAGAACACTGAAGCTTTCTTT. This codes for CASSPTENTEAFF.

Worth noting for this clonotype: With a much larger clone just one base away, this may be a read error. The rearrangement joins TRBV12-3 or TRBV12-4 to TRBJ2-5; TRBD1 might be the D (5 bases). This CDR3 contains 14 residues. For the CDR3, the DNA is TGTGTCAGCAGGCAGGGTCCCCAACAAGAGACCCAGTACTTC. Encoded protein: CVSRQGPQQETQYF.

This clonotype occurred a few times. The gene calls are TRBV12-3 or TRBV12-4 and TRBJ1-3; maybe TRBD1 (5 bases). The CDR3 extends over 14 amino acids. Trimming left V 7 bases short and J 7 bases short, with 17 bases between. The DNA for the CDR3 is TGTGCCAGCACCTTGGCGCAGGGTGGTAACACCATATATTTT. Its protein product is CASTLAQGGNTIYF.

This clonotype appeared a few times. The CDR3 nucleotides are TGTGCCACCAGCTGGGGGCCCAATGAAAAACTGTTTTTT. It translates to CATSWGPNEKLFF. The rearrangement uses TRBV15 and TRBJ1-4; D might be TRBD1 (6 bases). The CDR3 totals 13 residues. Germline assignment: CDR1 LNHNV and CDR2 YYDKDF (reference sequence). V lost 5 bases and J 5 bases, leaving 9 bases between the germline ends.

This clonotype has only a few counts. The CDR3 region is CASSSFPAVEDEQYF. The CDR3 region has the DNA TGTGCCAGCAGTTCCTTCCCTGCCGTAGAGGACGAGCAGTACTTC. The chain is built from TRBV28 and TRBJ2-7; D unclear. Germline V CDR1 and CDR2: MDHEN, SYDVKM. With 4 bases removed from V and 5 bases from J, the gap between germline ends came to 18 bases. The CDR3 has 15 amino acids.

This clonotype appeared many times. This chain joins TRBV7-9 and TRBJ2-3; D call uncertain. The V and J ends lost 6 bases and 6 bases respectively, with 28 bases between them. CDR1 and CDR2 (germline): SEHNR, FQNEAQ (reference sequence). The CDR3 is 18 residues long. CDR3 protein: CASSFVRGVLSLKDTQYF. Written as DNA, the CDR3 is TGTGCCAGCAGTTTTGTGCGTGGGGTCCTCTCATTAAAGGATACGCAGTATTTT. The complete variable domain, with remaining parts taken from reference TRBV7-9 and TRBJ2-3, reads DTGVSQNPRHKITKRGQNVTFRCDPISEHNRLYWYRQTLGQGPEFLTYFQNEAQLEKSRLLSDRFSAERPKGSFSTLEIQRTEQGDSAMYLCASSFVRGVLSLKDTQYFGPGTRLTVL.

This clonotype occurred many times. The rearrangement joins TRBV20-1 to TRBJ1-5, with D perhaps matching TRBD1 (6 bases). Trimming removed 0 bases from V and 6 bases from J, with 15 bases in between. This CDR3 spans 15 amino acids. Germline values: CDR1 DFQATT, CDR2 SNEGSKA (reference sequence). The chain's CDR3 is CSARDGGGTSQPQHF. Here the CDR3 DNA reads TGCAGTGCTAGAGATGGGGGCGGGACATCTCAGCCCCAGCATTTT.

The chain employs TRBV20-1 and TRBJ2-3; 7 bases line up with TRBD1. The CDR3 has 12 amino acids. V dropped 6 bases and J dropped 4; count of bases not matched to a gene: 4. CDR1 is DFQATT and CDR2 is SNEGSKA in the germline V gene (reference sequence). The CDR3 loop reads CSAGTAPDTQYF. The CDR3 DNA reads as TGCAGTGCCGGGACAGCGCCAGATACGCAGTATTTT.

This chain links TRBV12-5 with TRBJ2-7, with D perhaps matching TRBD1 or TRBD2 (5 bases each). The germline V gene encodes CDR1 LGHNT and CDR2 FRNRAP. Trimming removed 6 bases at V and 12 bases at J, with 21 bases between. The length of the CDR3 is 13 residues. DNA of the CDR3: TGTGCTAGTGGACAACCCCCCGGGACCCGGGGGTACTTC. Protein product: CASGQPPGTRGYF.